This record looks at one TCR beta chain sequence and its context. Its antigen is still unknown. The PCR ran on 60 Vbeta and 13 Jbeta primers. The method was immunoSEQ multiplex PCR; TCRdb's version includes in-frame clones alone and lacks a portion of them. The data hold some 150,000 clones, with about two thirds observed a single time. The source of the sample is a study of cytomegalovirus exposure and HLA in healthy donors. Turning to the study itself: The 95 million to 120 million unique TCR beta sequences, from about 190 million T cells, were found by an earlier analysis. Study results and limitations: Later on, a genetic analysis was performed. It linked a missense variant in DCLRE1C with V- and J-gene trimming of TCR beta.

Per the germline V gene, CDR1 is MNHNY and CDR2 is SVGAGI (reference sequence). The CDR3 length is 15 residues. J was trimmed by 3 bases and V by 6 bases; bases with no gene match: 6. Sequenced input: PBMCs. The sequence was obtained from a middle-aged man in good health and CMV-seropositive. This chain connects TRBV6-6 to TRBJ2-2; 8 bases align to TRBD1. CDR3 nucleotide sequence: TGTGCCAGCAGGCTCCGACAGGGGCACACCGGGGAGCTGTTTTTT. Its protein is CASRLRQGHTGELFF.